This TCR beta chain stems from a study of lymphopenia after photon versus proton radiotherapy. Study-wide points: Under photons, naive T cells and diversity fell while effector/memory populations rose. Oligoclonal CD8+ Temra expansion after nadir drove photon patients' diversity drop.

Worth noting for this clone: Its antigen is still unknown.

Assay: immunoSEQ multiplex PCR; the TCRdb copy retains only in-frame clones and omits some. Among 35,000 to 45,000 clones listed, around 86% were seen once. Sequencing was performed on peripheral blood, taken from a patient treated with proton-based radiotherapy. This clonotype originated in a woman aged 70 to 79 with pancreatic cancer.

CDR3 loop: CASSTRQGHYEQYF. CDR3 nucleotides: TGTGCCAGCAGTACGCGACAGGGGCACTACGAGCAGTACTTC. The gene calls are TRBV6-1 and TRBJ2-7; 8 nucleotides align to TRBD1. This CDR3 spans 14 amino acids. With V trimmed by 5 bases and J by 3 bases, 6 bases remained unmatched. Per germline, CDR1 MNHNS and CDR2 SASEGT.